The subject of this entry is one TCR beta chain. At one end, the junction sequence differs from germline, possibly due to a read error. Other DNA sequences from this sample encode an identical CDR3 as well. The CDR3 length is 16 residues. Germline V CDR1 and CDR2: SGHNT, YYREEE (reference sequence). This sample is drawn from a study of lymphopenia after photon versus proton radiotherapy. TCRdb's table, derived via immunoSEQ multiplex PCR, lists solely in-frame clones and lacks some. The data contain about 12,000 clones, 80% to 90% of them singletons. V is TRBV5-4 and J is TRBJ2-5; 9 nucleotides match TRBD2. The sequenced sample was peripheral blood, obtained from a patient treated with proton-based radiotherapy. This TCR came from a man aged 60-69 years with pancreatic cancer. Here the CDR3 reads CASSLRREGPRETQYF. In DNA form, the CDR3 reads TGTGCCAGCAGCTTGAGGCGGGAGGGCCCTCGGGAGACTCAGTACTTC.